Listed below are T cell receptor beta chains from one sample, sequenced in a study of T cell responses to AZD1222 COVID-19 vaccine. TCRdb's table, derived via immunoSEQ multiplex PCR, lists solely in-frame clones and lacks some. The sample lists about 98,000 clones, about 86% occurring once. Sequencing used peripheral blood, obtained on day 0 of AZD1222 vaccination. Receptor source: an adult in good health. CDR3s leave out the opening cysteine and the closing phenylalanine or tryptophan.

v_call	j_call	cdr3_aa
TRBV28	TRBJ1-4	ASSLSGGLGYEKLF
TRBV28	TRBJ1-5	ASSLRQTLRNQPQH
TRBV9	TRBJ2-2	ASSVGPANTGELF
TRBV7-7	TRBJ2-7	ASSPGVSYEQY
TRBV9	TRBJ2-5	ASSFTGTETQY
TRBV6-2/TRBV6-3	TRBJ2-1	ASSSVTEQF
TRBV7-3	TRBJ2-2	ASSATGSSTGELF
TRBV7-3	TRBJ2-6	ASSWGQGIAGANVLT
TRBV28	TRBJ1-5	ASSFLSRENSNQPQH
TRBV13	TRBJ1-1	ASSLGRARSTEAF
TRBV4-3	TRBJ2-5	ASSPYASGDETQY
TRBV6-4	TRBJ2-2	ASSRLAGGTGELF
TRBV10-2	TRBJ1-5	ASSEVIQPQH
TRBV7-9	TRBJ2-7	ASSLPTGAISYEQY
TRBV7-9	TRBJ2-5	ASSKGSGPVGYQETQY
TRBV5-1	TRBJ1-4	ASSLEGGRGEKLF
TRBV6-5	TRBJ1-5	ASSNPTGNDQPQH
TRBV27	TRBJ2-2	ASSLWKNTGELF
TRBV21-1	TRBJ2-1	ASSKIPAGPSYNEQF
TRBV9	TRBJ2-3	ASSVVDRSTDTQY
TRBV10-3	TRBJ1-6	AISESNRGWNSPLH
TRBV29-1	TRBJ2-1	SVGLNNEQF
TRBV19	TRBJ1-4	ASSIPAGMGEKLF
TRBV19	TRBJ1-6	ASSIRSSPLH
TRBV7-9	TRBJ1-4	ASSLEAITNEKLF
TRBV20-1	TRBJ2-1	SVARDQRF